One and the same sample provided the 13 T cell receptor beta chains below, sequenced in a study of T cell responses to AZD1222 COVID-19 vaccine. Sequenced by immunoSEQ multiplex PCR; TCRdb stores in-frame clones only, minus some. The sample has roughly 150,000 clones; 80% to 95% are singletons. The sample was peripheral blood, taken on day 0 of AZD1222 vaccination. The receptors shown here come from an adult in good health.

As regards this clone: The junction departs from germline at one end; a sequencing error may be responsible. The chain joins TRBV6-2 or TRBV6-3 to TRBJ1-5; 8 bases match TRBD1. CDR3 length: 11 amino acids. Germline values: CDR1 MNHEY, CDR2 SVGEGT. CDR3 sequence: CASSTGGRGLF. The CDR3, as DNA: TGTGCCAGCAGTACCGGGGGCAGGGGGCTTTTT.

This chain links TRBV27 with TRBJ2-3, with 8 positions matching TRBD2. Germline values: CDR1 MNHEY, CDR2 SMNVEV (reference sequence). The J segment lost 2 bases and the V segment lost 7 bases, leaving 5 bases of the junction unmatched. The CDR3 sequence is 14 residues long. CDR3 protein: CASTRGRPTDTQYF. As DNA, the CDR3 is TGTGCCAGCACCCGCGGGAGGCCCACAGATACGCAGTATTTT.

The chain couples TRBV2 to TRBJ2-1; 8 bases align to TRBD1. This CDR3 is 14 amino acids long. The V gene end was trimmed by 5 bases and the J gene end by 10 bases; junction bases not matched to a gene: 10. Germline CDR1 is SNHLY and CDR2 is FYNNEI. The CDR3 here is CASSKDRVGEEQFF. The CDR3 coding sequence is TGTGCCAGCAGTAAGGACAGGGTAGGAGAGGAGCAGTTCTTC.

The genes are TRBV19 and TRBJ2-2, with D possibly called TRBD1 or TRBD2 (5 bases each). Deletions cut 5 bases from V and 4 bases from J, with 17 bases between. Germline CDR1 LNHDA, CDR2 SQIVND (reference sequence). This CDR3 region has 16 residues. The CDR3 loop reads CASSRVGTPPTGELFF. DNA of the CDR3: TGTGCCAGTAGTCGTGTCGGGACCCCCCCCACCGGGGAGCTGTTTTTT.

The rearrangement joins TRBV4-3 to TRBJ1-1, with D unresolved. CDR1 LGHNA and CDR2 YSLEER come from the germline V gene. The CDR3 is 14 residues long. Trimming shortened V by 1 base and J by 0 bases, and 6 bases separated the two germline ends. The CDR3 region is CASSQVRVNTEAFF. CDR3 coding DNA: TGCGCCAGCAGCCAAGTACGCGTGAACACTGAAGCTTTCTTT.

V and J are TRBV7-8 and TRBJ2-3; the match to TRBD2 covers 7 bases. V dropped 5 bases and J dropped 0; count of bases not matched to a gene: 8. Germline V gene data show CDR1 as SGHVS and CDR2 as FQNEAQ. CDR3 length equals 16 residues. CDR3 sequence (DNA): TGTGCCAGCAGCCCCCGGGGTAGCGGGAGCACAGATACGCAGTATTTT. This gives the protein CASSPRGSGSTDTQYF.

J is TRBJ2-3 and V is TRBV10-1; D possibly corresponds to TRBD1 (5 bases). CDR1 and CDR2 from the germline V gene are WNHNN and SYGVQD (reference sequence). This CDR3 has 14 amino acids. The V gene lost 4 bases and the J gene lost 0 bases, with 8 bases spanning the gap. The CDR3 loop is CASSAQVSTDTQYF. The CDR3 DNA reads as TGCGCCAGCAGTGCACAGGTCAGCACAGATACGCAGTATTTT.

This sequence joins TRBV7-2 and TRBJ1-1; 10 nucleotides agree with TRBD1. Trimming at V came to 4 bases and at J to 3 bases, leaving 5 bases not matched to a gene. The CDR3 has 15 amino acids. The germline V gene has CDR1 SGHTA and CDR2 FQGNSA. Here the CDR3 DNA reads TGTGCCAGCAGCTCGGGACAGGGGTCAGACACTGAAGCTTTCTTT. It translates to CASSSGQGSDTEAFF.

The chain is built from TRBV6-1 and TRBJ2-2; unclear D gene. Trimming cost V 2 bases and J 3 bases, with 4 bases left between them. The CDR3 loop spans 13 amino acids. The germline gives CDR1 MNHNS, CDR2 SASEGT. CDR3 bases: TGTGCCAGCAGTGAACTGTACACCGGGGAGCTGTTTTTT. Amino acids: CASSELYTGELFF.

V is TRBV2 and J is TRBJ2-1; weak D call: TRBD1 (6 bases). V shed 4 bases and J shed 5 bases, with 18 bases lying between them. This CDR3 spans 16 amino acids. Germline loops: CDR1 SNHLY, CDR2 FYNNEI. The CDR3 reads CASSVGASLGNNEQFF. The CDR3 DNA reads TGTGCCAGCAGTGTGGGGGCCTCCCTGGGCAACAATGAGCAGTTCTTC.

V and J are TRBV18 and TRBJ2-2; TRBD1 matches 10 bases. This CDR3 comprises 17 residues. Trimming cost V 3 bases and J 3 bases; bases outside gene matches: 7. Germline values: CDR1 KGHSH, CDR2 LQKENI. CDR3 nucleotides: TGTGCCAGCTCACCTATCGCGGGGACAGGGGACACCGGGGAGCTGTTTTTT. Encoded protein: CASSPIAGTGDTGELFF.

The V gene is TRBV11-3, the J gene TRBJ2-1, with 8 bases that match TRBD1. Germline-derived CDR1 and CDR2 are SGHNT and YENEEA. This CDR3 contains 17 residues. V was clipped by 1 base and J by 4 bases; unmatched bases: 9. CDR3 protein: CASSLGLRTGHYNEQFF. CDR3 coding DNA: TGTGCCAGCAGCTTAGGCCTGAGGACAGGGCATTACAATGAGCAGTTCTTC.

The chain joins TRBV18 to TRBJ2-3, with TRBD1 as a possible D gene (5 bases). The CDR3 extends over 15 amino acids. The germline V gene encodes CDR1 KGHSH and CDR2 LQKENI. The V gene lost 5 bases and the J gene lost 0 bases, with 12 bases spanning the gap. The CDR3 DNA reads as TGTGCCAGCTCAATGACAGATCCTAGCACAGATACGCAGTATTTT. This translates into CASSMTDPSTDTQYF.